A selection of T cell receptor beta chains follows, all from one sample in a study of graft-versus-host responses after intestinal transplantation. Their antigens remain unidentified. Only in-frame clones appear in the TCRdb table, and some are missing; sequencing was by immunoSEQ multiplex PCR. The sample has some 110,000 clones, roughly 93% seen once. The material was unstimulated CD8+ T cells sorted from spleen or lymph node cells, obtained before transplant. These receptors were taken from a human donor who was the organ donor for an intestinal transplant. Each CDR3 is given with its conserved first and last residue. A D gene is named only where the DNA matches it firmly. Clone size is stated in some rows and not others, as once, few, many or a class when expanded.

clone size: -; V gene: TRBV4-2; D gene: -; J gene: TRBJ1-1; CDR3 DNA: TGTGCCAGCAGCCAAGGACAGGAAGGTTTGAACACTGAAGCTTTCTTT; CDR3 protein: CASSQGQEGLNTEAFF
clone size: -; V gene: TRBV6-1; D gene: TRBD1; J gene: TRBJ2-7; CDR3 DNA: TGTGCCAGCAGTGAACAGGGGGCGTTCTACGAGCAGTACTTC; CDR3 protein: CASSEQGAFYEQYF
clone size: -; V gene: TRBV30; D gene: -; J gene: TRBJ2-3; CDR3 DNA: TGTGCCTGGAGTGTAATTAGGGAGGCAGATACGCAGTATTTT; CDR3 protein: CAWSVIREADTQYF
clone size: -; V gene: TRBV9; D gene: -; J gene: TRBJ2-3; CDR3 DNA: TGTGCCAGCAGCCGGAGCGGGCTCACCACAGATACGCAGTATTTT; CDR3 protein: CASSRSGLTTDTQYF
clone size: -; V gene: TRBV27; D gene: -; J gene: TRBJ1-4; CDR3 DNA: TGTGCCAGCAGCTCGGGGGGGCGCAGTGAAAAACTGTTTTTT; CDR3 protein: CASSSGGRSEKLFF
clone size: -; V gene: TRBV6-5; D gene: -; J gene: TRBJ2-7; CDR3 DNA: TGTGCCAGCAGTTACTCGTACGGGAACGGCGAGCAGTACTTC; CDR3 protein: CASSYSYGNGEQYF
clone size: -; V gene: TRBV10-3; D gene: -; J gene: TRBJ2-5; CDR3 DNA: TGTGCCATCAGTGTACGGAGGTGGACGATCCAAGAGACCCAGTACTTC; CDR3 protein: CAISVRRWTIQETQYF
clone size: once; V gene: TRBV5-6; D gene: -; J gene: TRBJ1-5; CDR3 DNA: TGTGCCAGCAGCTTCAGCGGTAGCAATCAGCCCCAGCATTTT; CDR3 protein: CASSFSGSNQPQHF
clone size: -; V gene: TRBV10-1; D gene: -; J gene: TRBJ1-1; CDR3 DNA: TGCGCCAGCAGTGCCGGGCCAGGAAACACTGAAGCTTTCTTT; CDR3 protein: CASSAGPGNTEAFF
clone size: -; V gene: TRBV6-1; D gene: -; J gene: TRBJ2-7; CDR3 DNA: TGTGCCAGCAGTGAATGGGGGGAGGCCCGGCCGTCCGAGCAGTACTTC; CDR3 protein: CASSEWGEARPSEQYF
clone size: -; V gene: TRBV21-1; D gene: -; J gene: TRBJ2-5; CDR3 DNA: TGTGCCAGCAGCAAAGTGTACGGGAAAGAGACCCAGTACTTC; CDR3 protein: CASSKVYGKETQYF
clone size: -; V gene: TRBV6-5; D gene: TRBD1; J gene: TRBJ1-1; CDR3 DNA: TGTGCCAGCAGTACAGGGGAAGGGTACACTGAAGCTTTCTTT; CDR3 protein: CASSTGEGYTEAFF
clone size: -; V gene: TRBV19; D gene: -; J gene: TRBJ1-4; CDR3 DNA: TGTGCCAGTAGTCCGACCGGTAATGAAAAACTGTTTTTT; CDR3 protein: CASSPTGNEKLFF
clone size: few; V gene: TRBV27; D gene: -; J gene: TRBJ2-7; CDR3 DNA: TGTGCCAGCAGTTTGGGACGGTCCTACGAGCAGTACTTC; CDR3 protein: CASSLGRSYEQYF
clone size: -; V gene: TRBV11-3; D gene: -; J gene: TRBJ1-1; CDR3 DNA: TGTGCCAGCAGCTTAAGCGAGAACACTGAAGCTTTCTTT; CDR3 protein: CASSLSENTEAFF
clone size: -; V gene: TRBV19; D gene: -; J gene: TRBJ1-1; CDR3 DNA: TGTGCCAGTAGTCTTTATGACGGAAGCGCTGAAGCTTTCTTT; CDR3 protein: CASSLYDGSAEAFF
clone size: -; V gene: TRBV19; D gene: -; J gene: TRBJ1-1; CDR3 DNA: TGTGCCAGTAGTACAGGGGAGTCGTGGACTGAAGCTTTCTTT; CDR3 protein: CASSTGESWTEAFF
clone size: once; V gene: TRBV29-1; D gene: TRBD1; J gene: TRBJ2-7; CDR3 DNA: TGCAGCGTTTACCGACAGGGTTTCTACGAGCAGTACTTC; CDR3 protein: CSVYRQGFYEQYF
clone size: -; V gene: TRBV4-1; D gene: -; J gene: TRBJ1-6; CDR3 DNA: TGCGCCAGCAGCCAACAATCAGGGATTTCACCCCTCCACTTT; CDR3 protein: CASSQQSGISPLHF